Presented here are 26 T cell receptor beta chains from one specimen sequenced in a study of T cells in Graves' hyperthyroidism and ophthalmopathy. TCR beta CDR3 sequences were amplified from RNA transcripts. Researchers ran a first-round RT-PCR on the TCR CDR3 using the HTBI primer set. TCRdb called the multiplex PCR reads again in MiXCR, with one record for every CDR3 protein. The sample has 500,000 to 550,000 distinct CDR3 sequences, roughly 21% seen once; the top ten hold around 50%. Input material: blood. The source of these receptors is a middle-aged man with Graves' ophthalmopathy.

This clonotype showed up many times. The chain links TRBV3-1 to TRBJ2-7, with D possibly being TRBD2 (5 bases). CDR1 and CDR2 (germline): LGHDT, YNNKEL (reference sequence). The CDR3 is 14 residues long. V lost 4 bases and J 5 bases, leaving 15 bases between the germline ends. CDR3 in amino acids: CASSPTDSRDEQYF. The CDR3 DNA is TGTGCCAGCAGCCCCACGGACTCCCGAGACGAGCAGTACTTC.

This clonotype was observed a few times. The chain links TRBV10-3 to TRBJ2-2; D unclear. V lost 8 bases to trimming and J lost 5 bases, with 15 bases between them. The CDR3 runs to 14 residues. From germline, CDR1 is ENHRY and CDR2 SYGVKD. The CDR3 protein is CAISTSRTTGELFF. Written as DNA, the CDR3 is TGTGCCATCTCTACATCACGAACGACCGGGGAGCTGTTTTTT.

The table lists this clonotype with many counts. The chain has TRBV28 and TRBJ2-1; 10 positions agree with TRBD1. CDR1 MDHEN and CDR2 SYDVKM come from the germline V gene. V lost 6 bases, J lost 2 bases, and 7 bases stayed unmatched. This CDR3 spans 16 amino acids. Written as DNA, the CDR3 is TGTGCCAGCAGGGGGGGGGGGACAGGGGCCTACAATGAGCAGTTCTTC. It encodes CASRGGGTGAYNEQFF.

This clonotype has more than one count but fewer than ten. The V and J genes are TRBV28 and TRBJ2-7; D not resolved. CDR3 length: 11 residues. Trimming removed 5 bases at V and 6 bases at J, with 8 bases between. The germline V gene encodes CDR1 MDHEN and CDR2 SYDVKM. In DNA, the CDR3 is TGTGCCAGCAGTACGTTATGCGAGCAGTACTTC. Its translation is CASSTLCEQYF.

This clonotype appeared a few times. The genes are TRBV4-2 and TRBJ2-1; the match to TRBD2 covers 7 bases. There are 16 residues in the CDR3. Germline trimming cut 2 bases from V and 0 bases from J; bases unmatched to any gene: 4. Per germline, CDR1 LGHNA and CDR2 YNFKEQ. The CDR3 reads CASSQPSSGSYNEQFF. DNA of the CDR3: TGTGCCAGCAGCCAACCCTCTAGCGGCTCCTACAATGAGCAGTTCTTC.

This clonotype was detected many times. The chain couples TRBV5-1 to TRBJ2-2, with 7 bases lining up with TRBD1. Unmatched junction bases numbered 6, after V lost 5 bases and J lost 2 bases. Germline V gene sequence: CDR1 SGHRS, CDR2 YFSETQ. The CDR3 length is 15 residues. This chain's CDR3 is CASRPGDRNTGELFF. CDR3 sequence (DNA): TGCGCCAGCAGACCTGGGGACAGAAACACCGGGGAGCTGTTTTTT.

V and J are TRBV2 and TRBJ2-5; D perhaps matches TRBD2 (5 bases). Trimming pared 8 bases from V and 5 bases from J, leaving 9 bases between. The CDR3 is 11 residues long. CDR1 is SNHLY, CDR2 FYNNEI, per germline. This CDR3 is CASLAGETQYF. The DNA of the CDR3 is TGTGCCAGCCTAGCCGGGGAGACCCAGTACTTC. Looking up the rest from reference TRBV2 and TRBJ2-5 gives the full variable domain: EPEVTQTPSHQVTQMGQEVILRCVPISNHLYFYWYRQILGQKVEFLVSFYNNEISEKSEIFDDQFSVERPDGSNFTLKIRSTKLEDSAMYFCASLAGETQYFGPGTRLLVL.

This clonotype was found many times. The chain has TRBV12-3 or TRBV12-4 and TRBJ1-1; perhaps TRBD1 as D (6 bases). The CDR3 is made up of 14 amino acids. The germline V and J ends were trimmed by 6 bases and 3 bases, with 14 bases remaining between them. The CDR3 coding sequence is TGTGCCAGCAGGAGAAGGGGGGGGTACACTGAAGCTTTCTTT. Its protein product is CASRRRGGYTEAFF.

The chain's CDR3 is CASRGGGTEAFF. CDR3 sequence (DNA): TGTGCCAGCAGGGGCGGAGGCACTGAAGCTTTCTTT. The chain has TRBV2 and TRBJ1-1, with D unclear. There are 12 residues in the CDR3. With 6 bases removed from V and 4 bases from J, the gap between germline ends came to 9 bases. Germline V gene lookup returns CDR1 SNHLY and CDR2 FYNNEI.

In this sample, this clonotype turned up a few times. The rearrangement uses TRBV4-2 and TRBJ2-2; 8 bases are a match to TRBD2. With V trimmed by 0 bases and J by 4 bases, 7 bases remained unmatched. CDR1 and CDR2 from the germline V gene are LGHNA and YNFKEQ. The CDR3 has 17 residues. In DNA form, the CDR3 reads TGTGCCAGCAGCCAAGATTCGGGAGGGCCTCGCACCGGGGAGCTGTTTTTT. This codes for CASSQDSGGPRTGELFF.

About this clonotype: A read error may explain this, as a much larger clone is one base away. This sequence joins TRBV7-2 and TRBJ2-1; 12 bases match TRBD2. Germline V lookup: CDR1 SGHTA, CDR2 FQGNSA. There are 17 residues in the CDR3. The DNA for the CDR3 is TGTGCCAGCAGCCCCCGGACTGCTAGCGGGAGGGGGAATGAGCAGTTGTTC. The encoded protein is CASSPRTASGRGNEQLF.

This clonotype was counted a few times. The V and J genes are TRBV5-1 and TRBJ1-2, with D maybe TRBD1 (5 bases). The germline CDR1 and CDR2 sequences are SGHRS and YFSETQ. The CDR3 contains 18 residues. The V end lost 0 bases, the J end lost 4 bases, and 22 bases lay between the germline ends. The CDR3 protein is CASSLDALGTGGVYGYTF. CDR3 sequence (DNA): TGCGCCAGCAGCTTGGACGCTTTAGGGACCGGGGGGGTCTATGGCTACACCTTC.

This sequence joins TRBV18 and TRBJ1-2, with unresolved D. Trimming left V 2 bases short and J 6 bases short, with 16 bases between. Per the germline V gene, CDR1 is KGHSH and CDR2 is LQKENI. The CDR3 covers 15 residues. CDR3 sequence: CASSPLMQPRDGYTF. The CDR3 DNA follows: TGTGCCAGCTCACCATTGATGCAACCGAGGGATGGCTACACCTTC.

This clonotype has ten or more counts. The chain combines TRBV12-3 or TRBV12-4 with TRBJ1-5, with a weak D call TRBD1 (5 bases). CDR3 length equals 13 residues. Trimming stripped 3 bases from V and 7 bases from J, with 10 bases between. Here the CDR3 DNA reads TGTGCCAGCAGTTTTACAGGAAACCAGCCCCAGCATTTT. It translates to CASSFTGNQPQHF.

V gene TRBV27 combines with J gene TRBJ2-1, with D unresolved. V shed 7 bases and J shed 2 bases, with 9 bases lying between them. Germline assignment: CDR1 MNHEY and CDR2 SMNVEV (reference sequence). The CDR3 length is 13 residues. The CDR3 DNA sequence: TGTGCCAGCAAGGACGAAACCTACAATGAGCAGTTCTTC. It encodes CASKDETYNEQFF.

The rearrangement uses TRBV25-1 and TRBJ2-1; no firm D call. This CDR3 has 14 amino acids. The ends were cut back, 7 bases at V and 7 bases at J, with 17 bases in the middle. Germline assignment: CDR1 MGHDK and CDR2 SYGVNS. The CDR3 sequence: CASKPGGALNEQFF. CDR3 nucleotides: TGTGCCAGCAAGCCCGGCGGAGCGCTTAATGAGCAGTTCTTC.

This clonotype was observed many times. This chain links TRBV5-1 with TRBJ1-1; D gene ambiguous. The CDR3 contains 16 residues. The germline gives CDR1 SGHRS, CDR2 YFSETQ. Trimming removed 0 bases at V and 0 bases at J, with 12 bases between. The CDR3 DNA is TGCGCCAGCAGCTTGGGAGGCGGCGACCTGAACACTGAAGCTTTCTTT. Translated: CASSLGGGDLNTEAFF.

This clonotype was detected a few times. The CDR3 DNA follows: TGCAGTGCTTTCGGACTAGCGGTCTACAATGAGCAGTTCTTC. This translates into CSAFGLAVYNEQFF. The J gene is TRBJ2-1, the V gene TRBV20-1; 10 bases map to TRBD2. The CDR3 consists of 14 residues. The germline V gene encodes CDR1 DFQATT and CDR2 SNEGSKA (reference sequence). Losses at the gene ends were 5 bases for V and 3 bases for J; bases not matched to a gene: 4.

The table lists this clonotype with many counts. V usage is TRBV7-8 and J usage is TRBJ2-7; D possibly uses TRBD1 or TRBD2 (5 bases each). V was pared by 4 bases and J by 5 bases, with 12 bases between. Germline CDR1 reads SGHVS; CDR2 reads FQNEAQ. CDR3 length: 13 residues. The CDR3 DNA follows: TGTGCCAGCAGCTACCCGGGGCCGGACGAGCAGTACTTC. Encoded protein: CASSYPGPDEQYF.

The chain joins TRBV20-1 to TRBJ2-1, with D possibly being TRBD2 (6 bases). The ends were cut back, 4 bases at V and 6 bases at J, with 16 bases in the middle. The germline V gene has CDR1 DFQATT and CDR2 SNEGSKA (reference sequence). The CDR3 has 14 residues. DNA of the CDR3: TGCAGTGCTAAGGGCGGGATGGCTAGCAATGAGCAGTTCTTC. Translating gives CSAKGGMASNEQFF.

V is TRBV29-1 and J is TRBJ1-1; D is possibly TRBD1 (6 bases). The germline V gene has CDR1 SQVTM and CDR2 ANQGSEA. The ends were cut back, 6 bases at V and 4 bases at J, with 15 bases in the middle. CDR3 length equals 13 residues. Here the CDR3 DNA reads TGCAGCGTGACCCACAGGGTGGTCACTGAAGCTTTCTTT. Residues: CSVTHRVVTEAFF.

Comments on this clonotype: A much more abundant neighbour one base away suggests this may be a read error. This CDR3 is missing its conserved last phenylalanine or tryptophan, likely due to a read error. The rearrangement uses TRBV29-1 and TRBJ1-1; D is perhaps TRBD1 (5 bases). CDR1 SQVTM and CDR2 ANQGSEA come from the germline V gene. V shed 2 bases and J shed 3 bases, with 10 bases lying between them. This CDR3 comprises 13 residues. The CDR3 DNA is TGCAGCGTTGAAAGGGGAAGGGACACTGAAGCTTTCTCT. This codes for CSVERGRDTEAFS.

This clonotype showed up just a few times. The chain joins TRBV4-2 to TRBJ2-7, with 11 bases lining up with TRBD1. CDR1 is LGHNA and CDR2 is YNFKEQ in the germline V gene. V lost 4 bases and J lost 3; bases outside the gene matches: 11. The CDR3 has 17 amino acids. The CDR3 nucleotides read TGTGCCAGCAGCCCAAGGAACCCGGGACAGGGGGACTACGAGCAGTACTTC. This gives the protein CASSPRNPGQGDYEQYF.

The J gene is TRBJ1-3, the V gene TRBV7-2; the D gene is possibly TRBD1 (5 bases). This CDR3 is built from 15 residues. Germline V gives CDR1 SGHTA, CDR2 FQGNSA. V was clipped by 4 bases and J by 4 bases, with 14 bases between them. This chain's CDR3 is CASSYSFPGGNTIYF. The CDR3, as DNA: TGTGCCAGCAGCTACAGCTTTCCAGGGGGAAACACCATATATTTT.

This clonotype occurred a few times. The chain is built from TRBV5-1 and TRBJ2-3; the match to TRBD2 covers 11 bases. The CDR3 has 16 residues. CDR1 is SGHRS and CDR2 is YFSETQ in the germline V gene. J lost 4 bases, V lost 4 bases, and 8 bases had no gene match. The CDR3 DNA reads as TGCGCCAGCAGCCTATTGACTAGCGGGGCCTCAGATACGCAGTATTTT. Encoded protein: CASSLLTSGASDTQYF.

The rearrangement joins TRBV5-5 to TRBJ2-1; maybe TRBD2 (6 bases). The CDR3 spans 15 residues. Trimming left V 3 bases short and J 0 bases short, with 10 bases between. From germline, CDR1 is SGHKS and CDR2 YYEKEE (reference sequence). As DNA, the CDR3 is TGTGCCAGCAGCTCGCGGGACGGCTCCTACAATGAGCAGTTCTTC. Its translation: CASSSRDGSYNEQFF.